This T cell receptor beta chain derives from a study of blood T cells in healthy people across ages. Germline V gene lookup returns CDR1 LNHNV and CDR2 YYDKDF (reference sequence). Unmatched junction bases numbered 5, after V lost 4 bases and J lost 0 bases. The CDR3 spans 15 residues. Primed by a sample-barcoded 5' primer and a J-beta primer mix, a second PCR proceeded for roughly 6 to 12 cycles. Each cDNA molecule, via a template-switch adaptor with 12 random nucleotides, was tagged. TCRdb re-derived calls from the 5' RACE reads in MiXCR, one entry per CDR3 protein. The data hold roughly 680,000 distinct CDR3 sequences, with about 52% observed a single time.

This sequence was found in a woman aged 55-75 years in good health. The gene calls are TRBV15 and TRBJ2-5; 7 bases agree with TRBD1. Sequencing was carried out using blood. CDR3 bases: TGTGCCACCAGCAATCCTGACAGGGACCAAGAGACCCAGTACTTC. Amino acid sequence: CATSNPDRDQETQYF.